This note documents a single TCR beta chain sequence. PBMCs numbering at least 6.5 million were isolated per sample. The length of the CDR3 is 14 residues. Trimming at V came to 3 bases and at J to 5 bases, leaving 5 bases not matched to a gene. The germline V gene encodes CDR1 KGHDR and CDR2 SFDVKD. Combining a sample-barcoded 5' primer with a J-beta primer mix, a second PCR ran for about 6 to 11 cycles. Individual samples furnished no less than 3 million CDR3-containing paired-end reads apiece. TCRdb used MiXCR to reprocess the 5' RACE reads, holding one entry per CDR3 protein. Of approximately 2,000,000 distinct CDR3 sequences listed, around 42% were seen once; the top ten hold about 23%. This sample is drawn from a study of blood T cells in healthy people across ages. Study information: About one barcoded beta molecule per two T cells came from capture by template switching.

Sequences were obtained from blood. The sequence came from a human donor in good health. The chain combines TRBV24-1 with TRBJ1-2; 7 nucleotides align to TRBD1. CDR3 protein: CATSDGTEKYGYTF. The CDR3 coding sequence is TGTGCCACCAGTGATGGGACAGAGAAATATGGCTACACCTTC.